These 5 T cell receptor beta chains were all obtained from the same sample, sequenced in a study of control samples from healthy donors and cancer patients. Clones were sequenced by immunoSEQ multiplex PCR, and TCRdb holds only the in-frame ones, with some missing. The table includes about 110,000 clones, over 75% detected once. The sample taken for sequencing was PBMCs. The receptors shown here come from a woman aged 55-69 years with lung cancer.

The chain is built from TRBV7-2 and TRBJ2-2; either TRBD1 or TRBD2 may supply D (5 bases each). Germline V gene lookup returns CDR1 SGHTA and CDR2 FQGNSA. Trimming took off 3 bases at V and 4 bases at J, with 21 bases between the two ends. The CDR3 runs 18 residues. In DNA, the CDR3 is TGTGCCAGCAGCTTGGCGTCCCCCCAGGGTGGGGGCACCGGGGAGCTGTTTTTT. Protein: CASSLASPQGGGTGELFF. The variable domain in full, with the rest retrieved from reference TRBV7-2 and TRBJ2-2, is GAGVSQSPSNKVTEKGKDVELRCDPISGHTALYWYRQSLGQGLEFLIYFQGNSAPDKSGLPSDRFSAERTGGSVSTLTIQRTQQEDSAVYLCASSLASPQGGGTGELFFGEGSRLTVL.

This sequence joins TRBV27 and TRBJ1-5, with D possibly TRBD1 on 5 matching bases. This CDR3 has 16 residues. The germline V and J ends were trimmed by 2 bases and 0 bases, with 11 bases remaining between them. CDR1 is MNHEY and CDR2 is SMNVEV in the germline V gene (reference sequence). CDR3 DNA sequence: TGTGCCAGCAGTTTAGTCGGGGGGTATAGCAATCAGCCCCAGCATTTT. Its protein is CASSLVGGYSNQPQHF.

The CDR3 sequence is CASSQRLGESNEQFF. CDR3 bases: TGTGCCAGCAGCCAAAGGTTGGGGGAGAGTAATGAGCAGTTCTTC. The rearrangement joins TRBV14 to TRBJ2-1, with D perhaps matching TRBD1 or TRBD2 (5 bases each). V was cut by 2 bases and J by 7 bases, with 15 bases left in between. The V gene's germline CDR1 is SGHDN and CDR2 FVKESK. The CDR3 totals 15 residues.

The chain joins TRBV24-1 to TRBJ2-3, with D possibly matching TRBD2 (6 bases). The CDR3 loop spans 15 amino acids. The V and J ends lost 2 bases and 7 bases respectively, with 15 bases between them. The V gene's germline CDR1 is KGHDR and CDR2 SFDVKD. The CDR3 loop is CATSDSKTGANTQYF. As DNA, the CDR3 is TGTGCCACCAGTGATTCTAAGACGGGAGCAAATACGCAGTATTTT.

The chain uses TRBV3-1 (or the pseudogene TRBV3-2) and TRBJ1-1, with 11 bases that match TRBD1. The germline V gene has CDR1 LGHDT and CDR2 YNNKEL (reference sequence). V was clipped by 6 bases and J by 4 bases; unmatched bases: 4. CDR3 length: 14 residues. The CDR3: CASSSGTGGTEAFF. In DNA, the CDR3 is TGTGCCAGCAGTTCCGGGACAGGGGGCACTGAAGCTTTCTTT.